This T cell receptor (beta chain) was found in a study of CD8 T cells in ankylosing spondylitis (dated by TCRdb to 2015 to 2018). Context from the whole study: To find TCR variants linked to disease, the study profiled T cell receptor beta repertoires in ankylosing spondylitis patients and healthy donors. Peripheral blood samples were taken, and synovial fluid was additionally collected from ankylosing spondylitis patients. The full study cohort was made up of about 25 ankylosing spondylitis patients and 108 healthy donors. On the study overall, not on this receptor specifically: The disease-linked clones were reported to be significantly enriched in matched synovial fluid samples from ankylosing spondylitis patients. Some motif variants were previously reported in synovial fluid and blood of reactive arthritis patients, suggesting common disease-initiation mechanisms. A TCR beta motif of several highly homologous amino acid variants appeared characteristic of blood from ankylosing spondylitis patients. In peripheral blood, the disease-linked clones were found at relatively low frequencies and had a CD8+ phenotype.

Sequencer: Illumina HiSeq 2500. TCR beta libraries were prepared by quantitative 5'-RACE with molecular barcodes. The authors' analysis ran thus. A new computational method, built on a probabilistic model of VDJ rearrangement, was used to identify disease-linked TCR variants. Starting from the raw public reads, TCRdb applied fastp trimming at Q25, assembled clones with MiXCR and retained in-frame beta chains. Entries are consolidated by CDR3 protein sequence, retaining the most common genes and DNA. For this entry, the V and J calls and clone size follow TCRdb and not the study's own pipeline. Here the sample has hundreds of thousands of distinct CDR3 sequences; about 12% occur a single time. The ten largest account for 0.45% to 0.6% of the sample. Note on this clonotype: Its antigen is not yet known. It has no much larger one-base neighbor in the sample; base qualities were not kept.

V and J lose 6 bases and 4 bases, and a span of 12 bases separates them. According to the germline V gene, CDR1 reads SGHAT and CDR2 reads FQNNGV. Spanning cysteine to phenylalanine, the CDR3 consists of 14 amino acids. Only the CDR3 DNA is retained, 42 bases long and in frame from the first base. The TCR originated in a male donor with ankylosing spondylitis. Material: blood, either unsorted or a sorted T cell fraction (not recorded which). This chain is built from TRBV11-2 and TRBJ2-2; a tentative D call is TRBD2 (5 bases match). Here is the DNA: TGTGCCAGCAGTGTGGGGAGAATCACCGGGGAGCTGTTTTTT. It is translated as CASSVGRITGELFF.